This TCR beta chain was observed in a study of blood T cell repertoires in COVID-19. At the level of the study: Samples taken during acute and convalescent COVID-19 were collected in the United States, Italy and Spain. T cells, B-cell-depleted T cells, or PBMCs provided the cDNA or gDNA that served as material.

Looked up from germline, CDR1 is MNHEY and CDR2 is SVGAGI. The CDR3 contains 12 residues. Trimming pared 5 bases from V and 9 bases from J, leaving 10 bases between. Sequencing was performed with immunoSEQ multiplex PCR; in TCRdb, only in-frame clones are kept and a portion is missing. The data hold some 380,000 clones, with roughly 88% observed a single time. Participants had their cohort set by participant-reported clinical history. The sequenced sample consisted of PBMCs or T cells enriched from blood (not recorded which). V is TRBV6-5 and J is TRBJ2-2; a possible D gene is TRBD1 (6 bases). The sequence derives from a woman aged 35 to 49 with acute COVID-19. CDR3 in amino acids: CASSRTARELFF. The CDR3 DNA is TGTGCCAGCAGTCGGACAGCCCGGGAGCTGTTTTTT.